Following are 3 T cell receptor beta chains from one sample sequenced in a study of blood T cells in healthy people across ages. The authors ran a second PCR of about 6 to 11 cycles using a sample-barcoded 5' primer and a J-beta primer mix. A single record per CDR3 protein comes from TCRdb applying MiXCR to the 5' RACE reads. The table lists hundreds of thousands of distinct CDR3 sequences, approximately 25% of them singletons. These same records also appear under a second study, on T cells of mothers and their children.

Sequencing was carried out using blood. The receptors originated from a boy aged 10-17 years in good health.

The chain is built from TRBV7-2 and TRBJ2-3, with 10 bases identical to TRBD2. Looked up from germline, CDR1 is SGHTA and CDR2 is FQGNSA. V shed 3 bases and J 2 bases; nucleotides not matched to a gene: 8. The CDR3 totals 17 residues. CDR3 amino acids: CASSFQPAGGLTDTQYF. For the CDR3, the DNA is TGTGCCAGCAGCTTTCAGCCAGCGGGAGGGCTCACAGATACGCAGTATTTT. Combining the CDR3 with reference TRBV7-2 and TRBJ2-3 gives the whole variable domain GAGVSQSPSNKVTEKGKDVELRCDPISGHTALYWYRQSLGQGLEFLIYFQGNSAPDKSGLPSDRFSAERTGGSVSTLTIQRTQQEDSAVYLCASSFQPAGGLTDTQYFGPGTRLTVL.

The count of this clonotype is one. The J gene is TRBJ2-2, the V gene TRBV7-9; possibly TRBD1 or TRBD2 for D (6 bases each). V lost 9 bases to trimming and J lost 3 bases, with 20 bases between them. This CDR3 is built from 16 residues. Germline V gives CDR1 SEHNR, CDR2 FQNEAQ (reference sequence). The CDR3 DNA reads TGTGCCAGTAGCCCGCGGGGCAGGGGCGACACCGGGGAGCTGTTTTTT. Translating it yields CASSPRGRGDTGELFF. The whole variable domain, filled in from reference TRBV7-9 and TRBJ2-2, reads DTGVSQNPRHKITKRGQNVTFRCDPISEHNRLYWYRQTLGQGPEFLTYFQNEAQLEKSRLLSDRFSAERPKGSFSTLEIQRTEQGDSAMYLCASSPRGRGDTGELFFGEGSRLTVL.

This chain joins TRBV7-9 and TRBJ2-3, with D tentatively TRBD2 (6 bases). The V gene's germline CDR1 is SEHNR and CDR2 FQNEAQ (reference sequence). The V end lost 2 bases, the J end lost 1 base, and 10 bases lay between the germline ends. The CDR3 sequence is 15 residues long. The CDR3 bases are TGTGCCAGCAGCTTAACTAGCCAGGGCACAGATACGCAGTATTTT. It yields the protein CASSLTSQGTDTQYF.